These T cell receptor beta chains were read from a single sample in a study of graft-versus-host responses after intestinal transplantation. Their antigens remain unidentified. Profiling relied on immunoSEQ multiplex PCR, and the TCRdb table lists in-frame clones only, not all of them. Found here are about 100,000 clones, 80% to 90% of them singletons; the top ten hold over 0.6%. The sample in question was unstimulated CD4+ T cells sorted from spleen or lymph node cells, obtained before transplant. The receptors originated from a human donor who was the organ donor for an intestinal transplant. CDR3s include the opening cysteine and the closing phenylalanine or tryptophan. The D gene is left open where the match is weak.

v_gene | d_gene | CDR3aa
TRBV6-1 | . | CASTPAGGNYGYTF
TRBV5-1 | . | CASSTHREMSTEAFF
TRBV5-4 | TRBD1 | CASSDYRGAPLHF
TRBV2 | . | CASHTGGNEKLFF
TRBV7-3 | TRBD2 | CASSSASGGTDTQYF
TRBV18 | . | CASSRTGSGNTIYF
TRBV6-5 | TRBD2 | CASSYLGLAYTNEQFF
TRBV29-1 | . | CSVPGNTGELFF
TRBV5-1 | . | CASSRDRRTETQYF
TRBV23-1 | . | CASSQFAGTSTDTQYF
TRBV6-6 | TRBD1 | CVSGGAGEAFF
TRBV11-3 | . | CASSLVQGSYGYTF
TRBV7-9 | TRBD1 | CASSLRGTGPRDGELFF
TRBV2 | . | CASSYSFTDTQYF
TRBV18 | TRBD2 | CASSTTSGAYNEQFF
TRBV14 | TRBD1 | CASSRGGQGLLIYMSYEQYF
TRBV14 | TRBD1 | CASSLYRGRDNSPLHF
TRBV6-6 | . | CASSYGGGPETQYF
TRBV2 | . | CASSSRSPRTNEKLFF
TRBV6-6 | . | CASTTRDLSGYTF
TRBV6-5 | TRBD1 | CASSYQGQANEKLFF
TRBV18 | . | CASSPGTYGDTEAFF
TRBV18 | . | CASSPPLVTQRGYTF
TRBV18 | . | CASSPPATDSPLHF
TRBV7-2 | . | CASSPLGTRGLYEQYF
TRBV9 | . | CASSVGGRLDGETQYF
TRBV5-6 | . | CASSLGARETQYF
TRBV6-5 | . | CASSYRGASYNEQFF
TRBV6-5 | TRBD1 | CASRRHRGDTEAFF
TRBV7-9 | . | CASSLMLPSGTEAFF
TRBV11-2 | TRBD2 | CASSYPLAEIQETQYF
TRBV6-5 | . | CASSLTPGQPQHF
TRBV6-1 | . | CASSSTANTEAFF
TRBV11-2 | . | CASSLGQVAYEQYF
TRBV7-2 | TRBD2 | CASSFGGANTGELFF
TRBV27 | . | CASSLWQKGEKLFF
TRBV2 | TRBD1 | CASRRTGTVGYGYTF
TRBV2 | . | CASSDDRNTEAFF
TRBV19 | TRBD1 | CASSIEQGAVETQYF
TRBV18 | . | CASSAPTERNEKLFF
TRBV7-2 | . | CASSLETGGYTF
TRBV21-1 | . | CASSKCSEGAPGNTIYF
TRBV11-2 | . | CASSLMGRRGAHEQYF
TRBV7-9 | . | CASSLARDGYTF
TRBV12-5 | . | CASGLEGRGTQYF
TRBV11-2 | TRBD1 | CASSQGQSLGGNQPQHF
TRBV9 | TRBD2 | CASSVGLAGEGKNIQYF
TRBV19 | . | CASSMSGGFYEQYF
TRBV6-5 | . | CASRVNYEQYF
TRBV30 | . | CAWSVQGGLYEQYF
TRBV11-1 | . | CASSLSQPYTF
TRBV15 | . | CATSRGGGWNAEAFF
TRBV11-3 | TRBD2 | CASSLAGGNEQFF
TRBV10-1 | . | CASSESKRVDNQPQHF
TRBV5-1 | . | CASSFRRGETGKNYGYTF
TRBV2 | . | CASSEYGNEKLFF
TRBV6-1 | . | CASSETTGNTIYF
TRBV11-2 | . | CASSLRRASSNQPQHF
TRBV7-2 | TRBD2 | CASRRPGLDYNEQFF
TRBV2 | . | CASARHVENTEAFF